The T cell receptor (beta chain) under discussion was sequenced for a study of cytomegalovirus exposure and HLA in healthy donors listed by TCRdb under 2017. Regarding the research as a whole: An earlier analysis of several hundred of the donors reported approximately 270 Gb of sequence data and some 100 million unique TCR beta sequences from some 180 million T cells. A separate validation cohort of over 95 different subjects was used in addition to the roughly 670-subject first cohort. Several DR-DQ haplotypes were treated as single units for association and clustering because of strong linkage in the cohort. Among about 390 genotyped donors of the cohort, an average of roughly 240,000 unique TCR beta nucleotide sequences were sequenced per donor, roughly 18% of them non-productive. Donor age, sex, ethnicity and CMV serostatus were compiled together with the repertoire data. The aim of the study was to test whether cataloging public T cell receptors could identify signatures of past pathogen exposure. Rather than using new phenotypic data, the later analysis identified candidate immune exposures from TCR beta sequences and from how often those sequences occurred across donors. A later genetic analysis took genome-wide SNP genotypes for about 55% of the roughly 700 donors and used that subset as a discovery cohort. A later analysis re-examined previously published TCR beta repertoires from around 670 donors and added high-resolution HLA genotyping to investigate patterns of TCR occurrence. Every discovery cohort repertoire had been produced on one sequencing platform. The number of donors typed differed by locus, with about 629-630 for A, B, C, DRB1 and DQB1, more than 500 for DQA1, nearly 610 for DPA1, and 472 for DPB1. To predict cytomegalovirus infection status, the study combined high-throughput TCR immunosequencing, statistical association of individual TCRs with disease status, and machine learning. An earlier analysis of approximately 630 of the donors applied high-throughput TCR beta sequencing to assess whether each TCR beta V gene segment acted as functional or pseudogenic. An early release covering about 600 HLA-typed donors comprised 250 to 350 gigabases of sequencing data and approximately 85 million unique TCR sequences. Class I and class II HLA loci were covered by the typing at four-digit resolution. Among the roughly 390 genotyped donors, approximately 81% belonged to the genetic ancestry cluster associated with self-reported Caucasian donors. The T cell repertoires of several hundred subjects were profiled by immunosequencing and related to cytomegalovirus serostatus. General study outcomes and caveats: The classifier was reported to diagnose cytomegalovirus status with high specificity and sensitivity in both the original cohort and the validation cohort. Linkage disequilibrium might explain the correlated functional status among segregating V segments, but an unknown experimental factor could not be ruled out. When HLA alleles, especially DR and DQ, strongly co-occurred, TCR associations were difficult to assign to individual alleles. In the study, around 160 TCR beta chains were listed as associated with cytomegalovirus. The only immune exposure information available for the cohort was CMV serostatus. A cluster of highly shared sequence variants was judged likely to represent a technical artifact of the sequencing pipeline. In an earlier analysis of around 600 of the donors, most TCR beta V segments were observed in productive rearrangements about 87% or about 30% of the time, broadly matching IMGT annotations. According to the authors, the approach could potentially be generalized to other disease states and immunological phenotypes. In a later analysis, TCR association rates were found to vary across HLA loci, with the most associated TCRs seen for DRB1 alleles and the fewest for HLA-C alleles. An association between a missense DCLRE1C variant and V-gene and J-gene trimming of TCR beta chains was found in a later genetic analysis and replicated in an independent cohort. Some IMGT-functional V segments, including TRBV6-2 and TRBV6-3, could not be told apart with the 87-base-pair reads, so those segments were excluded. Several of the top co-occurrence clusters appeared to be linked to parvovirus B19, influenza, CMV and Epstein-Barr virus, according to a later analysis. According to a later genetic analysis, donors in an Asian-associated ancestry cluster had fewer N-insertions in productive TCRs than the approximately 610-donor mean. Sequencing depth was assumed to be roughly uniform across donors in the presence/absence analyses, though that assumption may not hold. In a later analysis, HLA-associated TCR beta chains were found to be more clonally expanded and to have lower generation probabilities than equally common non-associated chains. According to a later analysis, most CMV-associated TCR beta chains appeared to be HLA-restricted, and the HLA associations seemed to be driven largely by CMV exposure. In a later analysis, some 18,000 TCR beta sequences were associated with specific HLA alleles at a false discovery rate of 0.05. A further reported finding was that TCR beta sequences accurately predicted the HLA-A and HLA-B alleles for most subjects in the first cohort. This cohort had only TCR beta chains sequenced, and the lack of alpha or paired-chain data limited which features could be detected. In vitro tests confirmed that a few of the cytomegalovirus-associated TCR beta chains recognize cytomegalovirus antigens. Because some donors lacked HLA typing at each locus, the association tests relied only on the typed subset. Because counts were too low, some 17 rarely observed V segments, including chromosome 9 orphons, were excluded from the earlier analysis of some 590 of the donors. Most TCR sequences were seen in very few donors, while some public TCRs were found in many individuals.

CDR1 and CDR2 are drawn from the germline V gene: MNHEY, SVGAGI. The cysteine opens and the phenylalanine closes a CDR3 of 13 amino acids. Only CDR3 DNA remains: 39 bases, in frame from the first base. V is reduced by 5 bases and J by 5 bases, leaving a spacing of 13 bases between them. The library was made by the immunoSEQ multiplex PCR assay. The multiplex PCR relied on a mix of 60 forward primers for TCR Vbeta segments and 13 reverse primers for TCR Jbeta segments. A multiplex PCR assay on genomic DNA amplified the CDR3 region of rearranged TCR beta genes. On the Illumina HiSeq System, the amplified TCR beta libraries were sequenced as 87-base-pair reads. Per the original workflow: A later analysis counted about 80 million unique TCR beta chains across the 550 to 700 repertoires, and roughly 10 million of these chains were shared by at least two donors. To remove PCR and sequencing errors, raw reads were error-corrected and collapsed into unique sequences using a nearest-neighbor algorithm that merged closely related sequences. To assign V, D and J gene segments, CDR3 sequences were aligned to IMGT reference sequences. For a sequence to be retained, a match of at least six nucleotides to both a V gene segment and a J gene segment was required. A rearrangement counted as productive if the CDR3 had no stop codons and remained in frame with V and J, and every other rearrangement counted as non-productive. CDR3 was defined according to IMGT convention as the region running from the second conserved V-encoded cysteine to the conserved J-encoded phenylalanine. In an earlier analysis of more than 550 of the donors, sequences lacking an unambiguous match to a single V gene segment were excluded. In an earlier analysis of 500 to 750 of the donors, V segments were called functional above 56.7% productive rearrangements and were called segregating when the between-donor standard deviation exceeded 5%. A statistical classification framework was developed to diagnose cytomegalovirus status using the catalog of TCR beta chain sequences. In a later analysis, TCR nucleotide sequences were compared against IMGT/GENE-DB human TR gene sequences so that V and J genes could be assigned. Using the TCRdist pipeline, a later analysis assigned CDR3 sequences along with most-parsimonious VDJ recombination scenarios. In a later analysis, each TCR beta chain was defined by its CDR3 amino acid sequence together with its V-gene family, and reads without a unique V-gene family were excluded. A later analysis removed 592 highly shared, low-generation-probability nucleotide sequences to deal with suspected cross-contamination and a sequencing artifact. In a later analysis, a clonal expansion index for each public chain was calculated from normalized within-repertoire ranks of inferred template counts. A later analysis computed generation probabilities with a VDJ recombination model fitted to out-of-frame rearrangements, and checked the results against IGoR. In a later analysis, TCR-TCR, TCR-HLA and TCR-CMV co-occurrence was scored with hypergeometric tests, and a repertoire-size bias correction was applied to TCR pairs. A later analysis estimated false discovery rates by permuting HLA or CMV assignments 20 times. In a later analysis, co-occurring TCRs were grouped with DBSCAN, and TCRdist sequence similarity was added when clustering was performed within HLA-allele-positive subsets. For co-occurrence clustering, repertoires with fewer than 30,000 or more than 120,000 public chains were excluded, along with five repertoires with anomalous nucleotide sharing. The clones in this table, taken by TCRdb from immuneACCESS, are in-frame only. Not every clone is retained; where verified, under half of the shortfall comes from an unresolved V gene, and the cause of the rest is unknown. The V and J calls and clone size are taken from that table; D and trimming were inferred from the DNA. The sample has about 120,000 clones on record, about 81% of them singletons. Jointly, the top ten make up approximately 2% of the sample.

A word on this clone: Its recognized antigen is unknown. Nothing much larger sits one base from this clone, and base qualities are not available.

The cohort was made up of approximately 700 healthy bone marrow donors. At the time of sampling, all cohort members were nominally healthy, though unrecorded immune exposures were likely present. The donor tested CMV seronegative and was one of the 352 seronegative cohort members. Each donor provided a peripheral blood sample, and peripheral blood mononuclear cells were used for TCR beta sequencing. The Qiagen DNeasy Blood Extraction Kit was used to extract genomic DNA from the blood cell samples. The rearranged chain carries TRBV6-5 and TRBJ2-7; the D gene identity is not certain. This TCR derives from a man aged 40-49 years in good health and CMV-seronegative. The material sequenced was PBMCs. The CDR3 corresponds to CASSTSLSDEQYF. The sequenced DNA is TGTGCCAGCAGTACGAGTCTCTCGGACGAGCAGTACTTC.